This T cell receptor beta chain stems from a study of T cells in Graves' hyperthyroidism and ophthalmopathy. Researchers took RNA transcripts and amplified the TCR beta CDR3 regions from them. First-round RT-PCR of the TCR CDR3 relied on the HTBI primer set. TCRdb re-derived calls from the multiplex PCR reads in MiXCR, one entry per CDR3 protein. Of hundreds of thousands of distinct CDR3 sequences in the sample, just under 45% were seen once. Germline CDR1 and CDR2: SQVTM and ANQGSEA. Trimming pared 3 bases from V and 5 bases from J, leaving 5 bases between. The CDR3 loop spans 10 amino acids. The table lists this clonotype with a count of one.

This chain joins TRBV29-1 and TRBJ2-7; D is uncertain. The receptor comes from an adult man with Graves' disease, either hyperthyroidism or ophthalmopathy (not recorded which). Source material: peripheral blood or thyroid tissue (not recorded which). Here the CDR3 reads CSVDGNEQYF. CDR3 DNA: TGCAGCGTTGATGGGAACGAGCAGTACTTC.